The 21 T cell receptor beta chains reported below all come from one sample, sequenced in a study of patients and donors after allogeneic stem cell transplantation. TCRdb passed the RT-PCR reads through MiXCR, listing each CDR3 protein once. The repertoire consists of approximately 410,000 distinct CDR3 sequences, with roughly 16% occurring once and the leading ten covering less than 8%. The sample was blood, either unsorted or a sorted T cell fraction (not recorded which). These receptors all stem from a human donor who was either an allogeneic HSCT recipient or a stem cell or donor lymphocyte infusion donor (not recorded which). It is not recorded whose cells these are; they may come from a transplant donor.

This clonotype was seen a handful of times. One end of the junction varies from germline; a read error may be responsible. The gene calls are TRBV3-1 and TRBJ2-1; 10 bases fit TRBD1. Germline loops: CDR1 LGHDT, CDR2 YNNKEL (reference sequence). The CDR3 consists of 17 residues. The CDR3: CASSPVDRGQSSNEQFF. The CDR3 DNA sequence: TGTGCCAGCAGCCCCGTCGACAGGGGGCAATCGAGCAATGAGCAGTTCTTT.

The CDR3 is CARDDRASTDTQYF. The CDR3 bases are TGCGCCAGAGACGACAGGGCCAGCACAGATACGCAGTATTTT. This chain links TRBV5-1 with TRBJ2-3, with 7 bases identical to TRBD1. Unmatched junction bases numbered 6, after V lost 8 bases and J lost 0 bases. CDR1 SGHRS and CDR2 YFSETQ come from the germline V gene. The CDR3 runs to 14 residues.

The chain links TRBV4-3 to TRBJ2-6; no clear D gene. This CDR3 spans 15 amino acids. CDR1 is LGHNA, CDR2 YSLEER, per germline. With 0 bases removed from V and 1 base from J, the gap between germline ends came to 4 bases. CDR3 residues: CASSQELSGANVLTF. The CDR3 DNA reads as TGCGCCAGCAGCCAAGAGCTATCTGGGGCCAACGTCCTGACTTTC.

The genes are TRBV6-1 and TRBJ2-2, with 8 bases lining up with TRBD2. The CDR3 has 15 amino acids. The V gene's germline CDR1 is MNHNS and CDR2 SASEGT. V shed 6 bases and J 4 bases; nucleotides not matched to a gene: 7. The CDR3 bases are TGTGCCAGCAGGTCCGGGGGGGCTGGCACCGGGGAGCTGTTTTTT. Translating it yields CASRSGGAGTGELFF.

This chain links TRBV20-1 with TRBJ1-2; D uncertain. CDR1 is DFQATT, CDR2 SNEGSKA, per germline (reference sequence). Trimming pared 2 bases from V and 4 bases from J, leaving 11 bases between. This CDR3 has 13 residues. CDR3 in DNA: TGCAGTGCTAGACCGGACTCAATCTATGGCTACACCTTC. As protein: CSARPDSIYGYTF.

This chain connects TRBV7-8 to TRBJ2-5; D is unresolved. Trimming took 5 bases from V and 12 from J, leaving 19 bases between them. Germline V gene data show CDR1 as SGHVS and CDR2 as FQNEAQ. CDR3 length: 13 residues. CDR3 DNA: TGTGCCAGCAGCCCCCCAATGGGGTCACCTGAGTACTTC. Its translation is CASSPPMGSPEYF.

This clonotype was recorded a few times. V and J are TRBV3-1 and TRBJ2-1; 11 nucleotides line up with TRBD2. This CDR3 is 17 amino acids long. The V gene's germline CDR1 is LGHDT and CDR2 YNNKEL (reference sequence). With 4 bases clipped from V and 6 bases from J, the junction kept 11 bases outside the gene matches. CDR3 sequence reads: CASSLLPSGRQSNEQFF. The CDR3 bases are TGTGCCAGCAGCCTACTGCCTAGCGGGAGGCAGTCCAATGAGCAGTTCTTC.

V usage is TRBV6-2 or TRBV6-3 and J usage is TRBJ1-1, with D perhaps TRBD1 (6 bases). The length of the CDR3 is 17 residues. V lost 6 bases and J lost 1, with 21 bases in between. The V gene's germline CDR1 is MNHEY and CDR2 SVGEGT. CDR3 amino acids: CASRGANWGSQNTEAFF. The CDR3 DNA sequence: TGTGCCAGCAGGGGGGCTAACTGGGGCTCTCAGAACACTGAAGCTTTCTTT.

This clonotype has only a few counts. The chain employs TRBV7-9 and TRBJ1-2; TRBD1 agrees at 8 bases. J lost 4 bases, V lost 5 bases, and 9 bases had no gene match. This CDR3 is built from 15 residues. Germline values: CDR1 SEHNR, CDR2 FQNEAQ (reference sequence). The CDR3: CASSRPDRVIYGYTF. The CDR3 nucleotides are TGTGCCAGCAGCCGCCCGGACAGGGTAATCTATGGCTACACCTTC.

The chain combines TRBV5-1 with TRBJ2-3; 11 nucleotides match TRBD1. Germline CDR1 is SGHRS and CDR2 is YFSETQ. The length of the CDR3 is 17 residues. The V segment lost 4 bases and the J segment 0 bases; nucleotides outside the gene matches: 7. This CDR3 reads CASSVGTGGFSTDTQYF. The CDR3, as DNA: TGCGCCAGCAGCGTGGGGACAGGGGGTTTTAGCACAGATACGCAGTATTTT. The complete variable domain, with remaining parts taken from reference TRBV5-1 and TRBJ2-3, reads KAGVTQTPRYLIKTRGQQVTLSCSPISGHRSVSWYQQTPGQGLQFLFEYFSETQRNKGNFPGRFSGRQFSNSRSEMNVSTLELGDSALYLCASSVGTGGFSTDTQYFGPGTRLTVL.

The genes are TRBV29-1 and TRBJ1-4; D uncertain. The length of the CDR3 is 13 residues. Trimming removed 4 bases from V and 3 bases from J, with 9 bases in between. CDR1 is SQVTM, CDR2 ANQGSEA, per germline. CDR3 nucleotides: TGCAGCGTTGTGGGAGGGTCTAATGAAAAACTGTTTTTT. The encoded protein is CSVVGGSNEKLFF.

The rearrangement links TRBV6-1 to TRBJ1-3, with D tentatively TRBD1 (6 bases). Per the germline V gene, CDR1 is MNHNS and CDR2 is SASEGT. Trimming took 8 bases from V and 2 from J, leaving 13 bases between them. The CDR3 is made up of 14 amino acids. DNA of the CDR3: TGTGCCAGCCGCGGTGGGGGGCCTGGAAACACCATATATTTT. It specifies CASRGGGPGNTIYF.

V gene TRBV21-1 combines with J gene TRBJ2-7; the table assigns TRBD1, which was not confirmed against the DNA. TRBV21-1 is termed a pseudogene. CDR3 length: 15 amino acids. In DNA, the CDR3 is TGTGCCAGCAGCAAAGGCCAGGCAGGGATCTACGAGCAGTACTTC. This encodes CASSKGQAGIYEQYF.

The chain couples TRBV12-3 or TRBV12-4 to TRBJ1-5, with D perhaps matching TRBD1 (5 bases). The CDR3 loop spans 14 amino acids. V lost 2 bases and J lost 4, with 9 bases in between. CDR3 in amino acids: CASSLTAGNQPQHF. CDR3 sequence (DNA): TGTGCCAGCAGTTTAACGGCAGGGAATCAGCCCCAGCATTTT.

This clonotype was detected ten times or more. The chain has TRBV7-9 and TRBJ2-2; 8 nucleotides match TRBD1. The CDR3 length is 15 residues. Germline lookup yields CDR1 SEHNR and CDR2 FQNEAQ (reference sequence). The junction had 1 base not matched to a gene; V was cut back by 4 bases and J by 0 bases. CDR3 loop: CASSSGGANTGELFF. For the CDR3, the DNA is TGTGCCAGCAGCTCAGGGGGCGCGAACACCGGGGAGCTGTTTTTT.

This clonotype was counted a few times. The V and J genes are TRBV28 and TRBJ2-2, with 7 bases lining up with TRBD1. The V gene end was trimmed by 7 bases and the J gene end by 0 bases; junction bases not matched to a gene: 8. CDR3 size: 16 residues. Germline V CDR1 and CDR2: MDHEN, SYDVKM. The DNA for the CDR3 is TGTGCCAGCACCCCCGGGACAGTACCGAACACCGGGGAGCTGTTTTTT. Translated: CASTPGTVPNTGELFF.

In this sample, this clonotype turned up a few times. The rearrangement uses TRBV7-3 and TRBJ2-2, with 8 bases matching TRBD2. Germline trimming cut 5 bases from V and 1 base from J; bases unmatched to any gene: 9. The CDR3 is 17 amino acids. Germline CDR1 and CDR2: SGHTA and FQGTGA. CDR3 in DNA: TGTGCCAGCAGCCCCCCCCTGGGACTAGGGAACACCGGGGAGCTGTTTTTT. It translates to CASSPPLGLGNTGELFF.

The V call is TRBV5-6, the J call TRBJ1-1, with D maybe TRBD1 (6 bases). V gave up 6 bases and J gave up 3 bases, with 15 bases separating them. From germline, CDR1 is SGHDT and CDR2 YYEEEE. The CDR3 has 14 residues. The CDR3 sequence is CASTQMDSYTEAFF. Written as DNA, the CDR3 is TGTGCCAGCACCCAAATGGACAGCTACACTGAAGCTTTCTTT.

V gene TRBV5-1 combines with J gene TRBJ2-7, with 9 bases aligning to TRBD1. The CDR3 runs to 15 residues. V shed 2 bases and J 7 bases; nucleotides not matched to a gene: 10. Looked up from germline, CDR1 is SGHRS and CDR2 is YFSETQ. The CDR3 nucleotides read TGCGCCAGCAGCTTCGGGACAGGGACTTTAGGGGAGCAGTACTTC. The encoded protein is CASSFGTGTLGEQYF.

There are a few counts of this clonotype. This chain uses TRBV20-1 with TRBJ2-1, with 7 bases that match TRBD1. This CDR3 has 16 residues. The trim removed 7 bases at V and 0 bases at J, leaving 12 bases unmatched. Germline V gives CDR1 DFQATT, CDR2 SNEGSKA (reference sequence). DNA of the CDR3: TGCAGTGTTACTAGGGGGCCGGGCAGCTCCTACAATGAGCAGTTCTTC. Its protein product is CSVTRGPGSSYNEQFF.

This sequence joins TRBV6-1 and TRBJ2-2, with D unresolved. Trimming cost V 7 bases and J 4 bases, with 13 bases left between them. Germline CDR1 MNHNS, CDR2 SASEGT. The CDR3 extends over 14 amino acids. Here the CDR3 DNA reads TGTGCCAGCACCGATGGGTCGGGCACCGGGGAGCTGTTTTTT. Its protein is CASTDGSGTGELFF.